The 20 T cell receptor beta chains presented below share a single source sample, sequenced in a study of OX40 agonist ivuxolimab in advanced cancers. Assay used: immunoSEQ multiplex PCR; TCRdb lists only in-frame clones, some missing. This table has around 84,000 clones, just over 90% appearing once. The sequencing used CD4+ or CD8+ T cells sorted from blood, collected in a trial of the OX40 agonist ivuxolimab. The source of these receptors is an adult with an advanced solid tumor such as melanoma, head and neck, liver or kidney cancer.

The chain uses TRBV28 and TRBJ2-7; weak D call: TRBD2 (6 bases). V gave up 6 bases and J gave up 5 bases, with 17 bases separating them. Germline V gene sequence: CDR1 MDHEN, CDR2 SYDVKM. CDR3 length equals 14 residues. In DNA, the CDR3 is TGTGCCAGCAGATTAGGAGGGGCGCCCGACGAGCAGTACTTC. Residues: CASRLGGAPDEQYF.

The V call is TRBV5-1, the J call TRBJ2-5; D unresolved. V dropped 1 base and J dropped 1 base, with 2 bases sitting between them. Germline CDR1 SGHRS, CDR2 YFSETQ. This CDR3 is 12 amino acids long. As DNA, the CDR3 is TGCGCCAGCAGCTTGAGCCAAGAGACCCAGTACTTC. It encodes CASSLSQETQYF.

The chain is built from TRBV28 and TRBJ1-1; D not certain. V shed 2 bases and J shed 2 bases, with 12 bases lying between them. CDR3 length equals 15 residues. Germline CDR1 and CDR2: MDHEN and SYDVKM. Here the CDR3 DNA reads TGTGCCAGCAGTTTAAGAGGATCTCTTAACACTGAAGCTTTCTTT. Encoded protein: CASSLRGSLNTEAFF.

The chain joins TRBV7-8 to TRBJ1-4; the D is unclear. CDR1 is SGHVS, CDR2 FQNEAQ, per germline. The CDR3 extends over 13 amino acids. V was shortened by 3 bases and J by 2 bases, with 4 bases between the two germline ends. Written as DNA, the CDR3 is TGTGCCAGCAGCTTGGGGACTAATGAAAAACTGTTTTTT. Encoded protein: CASSLGTNEKLFF.

The chain couples TRBV25-1 to TRBJ1-1; 7 positions match TRBD1. CDR1 is MGHDK and CDR2 is SYGVNS in the germline V gene. The CDR3 length is 13 residues. The V gene end was trimmed by 3 bases and the J gene end by 5 bases; junction bases not matched to a gene: 3. The CDR3 DNA follows: TGTGCCAGCAGTGAGGGGGGACAGACTGAAGCTTTCTTT. As protein: CASSEGGQTEAFF.

This clone was found once. The chain couples TRBV19 to TRBJ2-2, with a tentative D call TRBD1 (6 bases). CDR1 is LNHDA and CDR2 is SQIVND in the germline V gene (reference sequence). The CDR3 length is 13 residues. V was shortened by 7 bases and J by 6 bases, with 12 bases between the two germline ends. This chain's CDR3 is CASNGWTAGELFF. The CDR3, as DNA: TGTGCCAGTAACGGATGGACAGCCGGGGAGCTGTTTTTT.

The V call is TRBV4-3, the J call TRBJ2-1; D might be TRBD1 (6 bases). In germline, CDR1 is LGHNA, CDR2 YSLEER. The CDR3 contains 20 residues. V lost 0 bases to trimming and J lost 5 bases, with 26 bases between them. Here the CDR3 reads CASSQEVLGQGRVGHNEQFF. The CDR3 region has the DNA TGCGCCAGCAGCCAAGAAGTTTTAGGTCAGGGGCGAGTGGGACACAATGAGCAGTTCTTC.

The chain links TRBV11-2 to TRBJ2-4; D possibly matches TRBD1 or TRBD2 (5 bases each). Germline V gene sequence: CDR1 SGHAT, CDR2 FQNNGV. CDR3 length: 16 amino acids. Trimming removed 1 base from V and 9 bases from J, with 19 bases in between. The CDR3: CASSLGDPRLHAIQYF. CDR3 DNA: TGTGCCAGCAGCTTAGGGGACCCCCGGCTGCATGCCATTCAGTACTTC.

The V call is TRBV11-2, the J call TRBJ2-1; D not resolved. With 5 bases removed from V and 2 bases from J, the gap between germline ends came to 13 bases. Germline assignment: CDR1 SGHAT and CDR2 FQNNGV. CDR3 length: 15 residues. The DNA for the CDR3 is TGTGCCAGCAGCCCCACTGCCTCCCCCTACAATGAGCAGTTCTTC. Amino acid sequence: CASSPTASPYNEQFF.

This chain joins TRBV18 and TRBJ2-5; 12 bases match TRBD2. V was clipped by 0 bases and J by 5 bases; unmatched bases: 1. Germline CDR1 KGHSH, CDR2 LQKENI. The CDR3 extends over 15 amino acids. CDR3 protein: CASSPPTSGSETQYF. CDR3 sequence (DNA): TGTGCCAGCTCACCACCGACTAGCGGGAGTGAGACCCAGTACTTC.

V and J are TRBV2 and TRBJ2-3; possibly TRBD1 for D (6 bases). With 9 bases removed from V and 2 bases from J, the gap between germline ends came to 12 bases. CDR3 length: 13 amino acids. Germline V gives CDR1 SNHLY, CDR2 FYNNEI. The CDR3: CARRQAYTDTQYF. CDR3 DNA: TGTGCCAGAAGACAGGCGTACACAGATACGCAGTATTTT.

The chain recombines TRBV5-1 with TRBJ2-2; 7 nucleotides line up with TRBD1. CDR1 SGHRS and CDR2 YFSETQ come from the germline V gene. CDR3 size: 14 residues. The V gene end was trimmed by 4 bases and the J gene end by 7 bases; junction bases not matched to a gene: 7. CDR3 in amino acids: CASSQGDRDGELFF. CDR3 DNA sequence: TGCGCCAGCAGCCAGGGGGATAGGGACGGGGAGCTGTTTTTT.

The chain carries TRBV6-4 and TRBJ1-6, with 9 bases that match TRBD1. The CDR3 length is 13 residues. Germline CDR1 MRHNA, CDR2 SNTAGT. V was clipped by 5 bases and J by 8 bases; unmatched bases: 1. The CDR3 region is CASSRTGDSPLHF. CDR3 DNA sequence: TGTGCCAGCAGTAGGACAGGGGATTCACCCCTCCACTTT.

The chain joins TRBV7-8 to TRBJ2-2; 10 bases are shared with TRBD2. The CDR3 is made up of 16 amino acids. CDR1 and CDR2 from the germline V gene are SGHVS and FQNEAQ. The ends lost 3 bases at V and 6 bases at J; junction bases unmatched: 7. CDR3 in DNA: TGTGCCAGCAGCTTCCTCATAGCGGGGGGTCCCGGGGAGCTGTTTTTT. Translating it yields CASSFLIAGGPGELFF.

This chain connects TRBV9 to TRBJ2-3; the D gene is possibly TRBD2 (6 bases). The CDR3 covers 12 residues. V lost 3 bases, J lost 5 bases, and 7 bases lay in between. Germline values: CDR1 SGDLS, CDR2 YYNGEE. The CDR3 here is CASSAAGDTQYF. In DNA form, the CDR3 reads TGTGCCAGCAGCGCAGCGGGAGATACGCAGTATTTT.

This chain connects TRBV7-4 to TRBJ2-7, with D unresolved. The CDR3 is 10 residues long. Germline CDR1 SGHVT, CDR2 SQSDAQ. V lost 4 bases to trimming and J lost 3 bases, with 1 base between them. Here the CDR3 reads CASSYYEQYF. The DNA of the CDR3 is TGTGCCAGCAGCTACTACGAGCAGTACTTC.

The J gene is TRBJ1-1, the V gene TRBV11-2, with D possibly matching TRBD1 (5 bases). Germline CDR1 reads SGHAT; CDR2 reads FQNNGV. The CDR3 runs to 15 residues. V was trimmed by 5 bases and J by 6 bases, leaving 19 bases between them. This CDR3 is CASSPLQGGLAEAFF. The CDR3 DNA reads TGTGCCAGCAGCCCCCTTCAGGGTGGATTAGCTGAAGCTTTCTTT. Combining the CDR3 with reference TRBV11-2 and TRBJ1-1 gives the whole variable domain EAGVAQSPRYKIIEKRQSVAFWCNPISGHATLYWYQQILGQGPKLLIQFQNNGVVDDSQLPKDRFSAERLKGVDSTLKIQPAKLEDSAVYLCASSPLQGGLAEAFFGQGTRLTVV.

In its sample, this clone was seen once. The rearrangement joins TRBV5-5 to TRBJ1-2, with a tentative D call TRBD1 (5 bases). This CDR3 is 15 amino acids long. Germline V CDR1 and CDR2: SGHKS, YYEKEE (reference sequence). Trimming took 4 bases from V and 5 from J, leaving 18 bases between them. The CDR3, as DNA: TGTGCCAGCAGCCCCGGTGCGTGGCAGGGATATGGCTACACCTTC. Translating it yields CASSPGAWQGYGYTF. Full variable domain (outside the CDR3, taken from reference TRBV5-5 and TRBJ1-2): DAGVTQSPTHLIKTRGQQVTLRCSPISGHKSVSWYQQVLGQGPQFIFQYYEKEERGRGNFPDRFSARQFPNYSSELNVNALLLGDSALYLCASSPGAWQGYGYTFGSGTRLTVV.

This clone showed up just a few times. This chain joins TRBV18 and TRBJ1-1; TRBD1 aligns across 9 bases. From germline, CDR1 is KGHSH and CDR2 LQKENI. V shed 3 bases, J shed 2 bases, and the junction held 4 bases outside the gene matches. The CDR3 is made up of 15 amino acids. This CDR3 is CASSPRQGDNTEAFF. As DNA, the CDR3 is TGTGCCAGCTCACCCAGACAGGGGGACAACACTGAAGCTTTCTTT.

The chain joins TRBV7-2 to TRBJ1-1; weak D call: TRBD1 (6 bases). The CDR3 is 13 residues long. The V end lost 6 bases, the J end lost 1 base, and 9 bases lay between the germline ends. Germline CDR1 reads SGHTA; CDR2 reads FQGNSA. CDR3 nucleotide sequence: TGTGCCAGCAGTAAGGACAGGAACACTGAAGCTTTCTTT. It is translated as CASSKDRNTEAFF.